These 5 T cell receptor beta chains came from one sample sequenced in a study of shared clonotypes between healthy human individuals. Method: immunoSEQ multiplex PCR; TCRdb's copy keeps in-frame clones and lacks some. The table records 450,000 or so clones, around 77% of them present only once. The sequenced sample consisted of PBMCs. The receptors here all came from a woman aged 40 to 50 in good health. Some clones in this sample may be carry-over from other donors' samples.

This clone was seen only once. The chain recombines TRBV5-1 with TRBJ2-2; D is undetermined. This CDR3 region has 14 residues. The ends were cut back, 3 bases at V and 0 bases at J, with 6 bases in the middle. CDR1 is SGHRS, CDR2 YFSETQ, per germline. The CDR3, as DNA: TGCGCCAGCAGCTCAAACACGAACACCGGGGAGCTGTTTTTT. It is translated as CASSSNTNTGELFF.

V and J are TRBV2 and TRBJ1-1; no firm D call. The CDR3 is 13 amino acids. Germline V gives CDR1 SNHLY, CDR2 FYNNEI. The V end was cut by 8 bases, the J end by 2 bases, with 12 bases between. This chain's CDR3 is CASRLGDNTEAFF. The CDR3 region has the DNA TGTGCCAGCCGACTGGGAGACAACACTGAAGCTTTCTTT.

The rearrangement uses TRBV2 and TRBJ1-5; possible D gene TRBD1, 5 bases. This CDR3 has 14 amino acids. Germline values: CDR1 SNHLY, CDR2 FYNNEI. Trimming left V 2 bases short and J 15 bases short, with 20 bases between. The CDR3 DNA sequence: TGTGCCAGCAGTGAATCCCGGGACGCAGGACTCCTGCATTTT. Amino acid sequence: CASSESRDAGLLHF.

The J gene is TRBJ2-1, the V gene TRBV2; the D is unclear. The ends were cut back, 1 base at V and 8 bases at J, with 12 bases in the middle. Germline CDR1 SNHLY, CDR2 FYNNEI. The CDR3 is 14 amino acids. The CDR3 sequence: CASSEDVPGYEQFF. CDR3 nucleotides: TGTGCCAGCAGTGAAGACGTACCCGGCTATGAGCAGTTCTTC.

This clone was picked up many times. This specimen includes other DNA sequences encoding the same CDR3. CDR3 loop: CAWTKGGDYGYTF. CDR3 sequence (DNA): TGTGCCTGGACCAAGGGTGGCGACTATGGCTACACCTTC. The V and J genes are TRBV30 and TRBJ1-2; D is ambiguous. The V and J ends lost 4 bases and 3 bases respectively, with 12 bases between them. The CDR3 totals 13 residues. Germline CDR1 GTSNPN, CDR2 SVGIG (reference sequence).